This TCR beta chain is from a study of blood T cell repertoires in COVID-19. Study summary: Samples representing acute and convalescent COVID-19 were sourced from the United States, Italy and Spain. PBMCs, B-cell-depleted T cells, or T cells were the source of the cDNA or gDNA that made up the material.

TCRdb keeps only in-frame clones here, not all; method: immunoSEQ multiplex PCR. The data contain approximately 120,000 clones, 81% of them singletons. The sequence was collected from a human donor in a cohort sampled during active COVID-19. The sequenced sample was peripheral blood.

CDR3 loop: CASSGGQGYEQYF. DNA for the CDR3: TGTGCCAGCAGTGGCGGACAGGGCTACGAGCAGTACTTC. V usage is TRBV2 and J usage is TRBJ2-7; 8 nucleotides align to TRBD1. Germline V gene sequence: CDR1 SNHLY, CDR2 FYNNEI. J gave up 3 bases and V 4 bases, and 2 bases lay outside the gene matches. The CDR3 loop spans 13 amino acids.